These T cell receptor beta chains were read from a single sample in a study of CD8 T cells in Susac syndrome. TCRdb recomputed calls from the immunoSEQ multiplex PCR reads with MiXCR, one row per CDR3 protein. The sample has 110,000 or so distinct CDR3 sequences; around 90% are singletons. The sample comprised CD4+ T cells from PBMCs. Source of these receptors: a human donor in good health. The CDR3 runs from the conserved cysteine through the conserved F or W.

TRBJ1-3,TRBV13,CASSANRGNTIYF
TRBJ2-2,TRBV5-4,CASRADPTNTGELFF
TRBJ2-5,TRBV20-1,CSARGLAETRSGETQYF
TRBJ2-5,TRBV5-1,CASSLGDSQETQYF
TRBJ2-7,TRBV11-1,CASSLAGTSGTGEQYF
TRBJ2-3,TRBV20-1,CSADSTGPGTDTQYF
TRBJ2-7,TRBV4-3,CASSQDPSGLEQYF
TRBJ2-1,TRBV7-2,CASSPRDYNEQFF
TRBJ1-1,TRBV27,CASSTTRDRDNTEAFF
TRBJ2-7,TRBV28,CASSSPGTGRLYEQYF
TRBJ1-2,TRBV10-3,CAIVDGFYGYTF
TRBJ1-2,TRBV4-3,CASSQDRGEGYGYTF
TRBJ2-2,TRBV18,CASTGTIWNTGELFF
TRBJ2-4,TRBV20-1,CSAKRGELNIQYF
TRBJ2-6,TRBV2,CASSSGANVLIF
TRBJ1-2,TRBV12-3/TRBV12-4,CASSSGIRDGYTF
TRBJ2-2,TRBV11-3,CASSLLADTGAGELFF
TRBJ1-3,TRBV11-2,CASSLSPQAGNTIYF
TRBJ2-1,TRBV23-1,CASSQSPRPSGGSNEQFF
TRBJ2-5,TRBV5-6,CASSGFNTNQETQYF
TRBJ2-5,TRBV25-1,CASSENVGIETQYF
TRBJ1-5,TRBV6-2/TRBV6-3,CASRLGQRYSNQPQHF